The rows below give T cell receptor beta chains drawn from one sample of a study of CD8+ T cells in alopecia areata. The method was immunoSEQ multiplex PCR; TCRdb's version includes in-frame clones alone and lacks a portion of them. The sample lists 180,000 or so clones, approximately 50% occurring once. The starting material was CD8+ T cells sorted from blood, obtained around week 54, from a patient treated with tofacitinib. These receptors all come from a human donor with alopecia areata. CDR3s include the opening cysteine and the closing phenylalanine or tryptophan. A D gene is named only where the DNA matches it firmly. Some rows have no size entry. The others give once, few or many, or a class for an expanded clone.

TGTGCCAGCACCCTGGGTCCCGACTCCTACAATGAGCAGTTCTTC | CASTLGPDSYNEQFF | - | - | TRBJ2-1 | TRBV6-5
TGTGCCACCACCTCGACCGGGGATCAGCCCCAGCATTTT | CATTSTGDQPQHF | - | - | TRBJ1-5 | TRBV15
TGTGCCAGCAGCGATCCACAGGGGCTGGCGGGCACTGAAGCTTTCTTT | CASSDPQGLAGTEAFF | many | TRBD1 | TRBJ1-1 | TRBV7-9
TGTGCCAGCAGACCGTTCTCCTACAATGAGCAGTTCTTC | CASRPFSYNEQFF | - | - | TRBJ2-1 | TRBV27
TGTGCCAGCAGCTTAACCGGGACGGCCCAGTACTTC | CASSLTGTAQYF | - | - | TRBJ2-4 | TRBV5-6
TGTGCCAGCAGTAACTGGGCCGGAGCCAAAAACATTCAGTACTTC | CASSNWAGAKNIQYF | few | - | TRBJ2-4 | TRBV27
TGCGCCGTTAGCGGGGATAGCTCCTACGAGCAGTACTTC | CAVSGDSSYEQYF | once | TRBD2 | TRBJ2-7 | TRBV10-2
TGTGCCAGCAGCGAATTGGGAGGCCAGTACTTC | CASSELGGQYF | - | - | TRBJ2-5 | TRBV11-2
TGTGCCAGCAGTGTCCGCGAGAACTACGAGCAGTACTTC | CASSVRENYEQYF | once | - | TRBJ2-7 | TRBV6-5
TGTGCCAGCAGTCCCCCCGGGGGATGGGGCTACACCTTC | CASSPPGGWGYTF | - | - | TRBJ1-2 | TRBV25-1
TGTGCCAGCAGCGGTGACTCCTACAATGAGCAGTTCTTC | CASSGDSYNEQFF | - | - | TRBJ2-1 | TRBV9
TGTGCCAGCAGTGAAGAGAGGGCTAGGACTGAAGCTTTCTTT | CASSEERARTEAFF | - | - | TRBJ1-1 | TRBV2
TGTGCCAGCAGTTTTACCGTCCAGGAGACCCAGTACTTC | CASSFTVQETQYF | - | - | TRBJ2-5 | TRBV27
TGTGCCAGCAGTCCATTGGGGGCTAACTATGGCTACACCTTC | CASSPLGANYGYTF | - | - | TRBJ1-2 | TRBV27
TGTGCCTGGAGTGATGGGGGGCAGACTGAAGCTTTCTTT | CAWSDGGQTEAFF | once | - | TRBJ1-1 | TRBV30
TGCGCCAGCAGCCAGGACAGGGGGTTTAATGGCTACACCTTC | CASSQDRGFNGYTF | - | TRBD1 | TRBJ1-2 | TRBV4-1
TGTGCCAGCAGTCCGTCGCTGATAGCCAAAAACATTCAGTACTTC | CASSPSLIAKNIQYF | - | - | TRBJ2-4 | TRBV27
TGTGCCTGGTCCCAGGGACGGCTTAATGAAAAACTGTTTTTT | CAWSQGRLNEKLFF | - | - | TRBJ1-4 | TRBV30
TGTGCCAGCAGCTTCGGGGAGGGTGAGCAGTACTTC | CASSFGEGEQYF | - | TRBD2 | TRBJ2-7 | TRBV11-3
TGTGCCATTGCGGGTCGGAACACTGAAGCTTTCTTT | CAIAGRNTEAFF | - | - | TRBJ1-1 | TRBV7-9
TGTGCCAGCAGGACGACAGGGTCCTACAATGAGCAGTTCTTC | CASRTTGSYNEQFF | once | TRBD1 | TRBJ2-1 | TRBV6-5
TGTGCCAGCAGCTTGCGGTACCCCGCAACTAATGAAAAACTGTTTTTT | CASSLRYPATNEKLFF | few | - | TRBJ1-4 | TRBV5-6
TGTGCCTGGAGTGTACGGGTTGGGCGGGCTTTCTTT | CAWSVRVGRAFF | few | - | TRBJ1-1 | TRBV30
TGTGCCAGCTCACCAGGACAGGGTCAAGGCTACACCTTC | CASSPGQGQGYTF | - | TRBD1 | TRBJ1-2 | TRBV18
TGTGCCAGCAGTCCTCCCCCCCAGGGTTACACTGAAGCTTTCTTT | CASSPPPQGYTEAFF | few | - | TRBJ1-1 | TRBV7-3
TGTGCCAGCAGCTTAGGGTACAGGTTGGAAGAAGCTTTCTTT | CASSLGYRLEEAFF | few | - | TRBJ1-1 | TRBV7-9
TGTGCCAGCAGCTTTGGGAACACCATATATTTT | CASSFGNTIYF | - | - | TRBJ1-3 | TRBV11-2
TGTGCCAGCAGTTCGGACAGCGGGAGCACTGAAGCTTTCTTT | CASSSDSGSTEAFF | - | - | TRBJ1-1 | TRBV27
TGTGCCAGCAGTGAGTCCCGGGACAGGGGCACTGAAGCTTTCTTT | CASSESRDRGTEAFF | - | TRBD1 | TRBJ1-1 | TRBV2
TGTGCCAGCGTGAAACAGGGTCCCCTCTACTATGGCTACACCTTC | CASVKQGPLYYGYTF | - | - | TRBJ1-2 | TRBV2
TGTGCCAGCATAATGGACAGCTCCTACGAGCAGTACTTC | CASIMDSSYEQYF | - | - | TRBJ2-7 | TRBV7-9
TGTGCCAGCAGCTCTTCCCACGAGGGCTTCACAGATACGCAGTATTTT | CASSSSHEGFTDTQYF | - | - | TRBJ2-3 | TRBV5-6